Sequencing of this T cell receptor beta chain was carried out in a study of blood T cell repertoires in COVID-19. Data came from immunoSEQ multiplex PCR; TCRdb stores just in-frame clones and leaves some out. The repertoire includes almost 400,000 clones, more than 75% of them detected once, and about 0.89% sits in the top ten. Germline V gene lookup returns CDR1 SEHNR and CDR2 FQNEAQ (reference sequence). V shed 1 base and J shed 2 bases, with 9 bases lying between them. The CDR3 contains 15 residues. The sequencing input was PBMCs or T cells enriched from blood (not recorded which). V usage is TRBV7-9 and J usage is TRBJ2-1; weak D call: TRBD1 (6 bases). This clonotype was obtained from a young woman with acute COVID-19. The CDR3 protein is CASSLGGRPYNEQFF. The CDR3 bases are TGTGCCAGCAGCTTAGGGGGGCGCCCCTACAATGAGCAGTTCTTC.